The 20 T cell receptor beta chains in this list originate from one sample, sequenced in a study of shared clonotypes between healthy human individuals. Some clones are missing from TCRdb's copy, which holds only in-frame ones; the method was immunoSEQ multiplex PCR. The table shows around 600,000 clones, with roughly 97% occurring only once. Material for sequencing was naive CD4+ T cells sorted from blood. Subset given: CD45RA+ positively selected. Receptors originate from a woman younger than 45 in good health.

This chain links TRBV4-2 with TRBJ2-5; D possibly corresponds to TRBD1 (6 bases). This CDR3 spans 12 amino acids. Germline V gives CDR1 LGHNA, CDR2 YNFKEQ. V dropped 5 bases and J dropped 4 bases, with 8 bases sitting between them. CDR3 nucleotide sequence: TGTGCCAGCAGCTCGGACAGAGAGACCCAGTACTTC. It yields the protein CASSSDRETQYF.

The J gene is TRBJ1-3, the V gene TRBV7-8; the D gene is possibly TRBD1 (6 bases). Germline V gene lookup returns CDR1 SGHVS and CDR2 FQNEAQ. The length of the CDR3 is 15 residues. Trimming took off 2 bases at V and 8 bases at J, with 16 bases between the two ends. In DNA, the CDR3 is TGTGCCAGCAGCTTAAGGGTGGCAGGGGAGGACACCATATATTTT. It encodes CASSLRVAGEDTIYF.

The chain couples TRBV6-6 to TRBJ1-1; D call uncertain. Per the germline V gene, CDR1 is MNHNY and CDR2 is SVGAGI (reference sequence). Trimming pared 2 bases from V and 2 bases from J, leaving 6 bases between. The CDR3 extends over 13 amino acids. The CDR3 nucleotides are TGTGCCAGCAGTTACAGGGATAACACTGAAGCTTTCTTT. Protein sequence: CASSYRDNTEAFF.

The CDR3 region is CASSSGTGVLNTEAFF. CDR3 DNA sequence: TGTGCCAGCAGTTCGGGGACAGGGGTTTTGAACACTGAAGCTTTCTTT. The rearrangement uses TRBV28 and TRBJ1-1; 10 bases agree with TRBD1. Germline CDR1 MDHEN, CDR2 SYDVKM. Trimming cost V 4 bases and J 0 bases; bases outside gene matches: 5. This CDR3 has 16 amino acids.

This clone was recorded once. The junction shows a germline mismatch at one end, possibly a read error. V usage is TRBV5-8 and J usage is TRBJ2-7, with 7 nucleotides matching TRBD1. There are 10 residues in the CDR3. Germline CDR1 and CDR2: SGHTS and YDEGEE. The chain's CDR3 is CASSQTGTDF. The CDR3 DNA is TGTGCCAGCAGCCAGACCGGGACAGACTTC.

The chain links TRBV27 to TRBJ2-7, with 12 bases matching TRBD2. CDR1 and CDR2 from the germline V gene are MNHEY and SMNVEV (reference sequence). This CDR3 is 15 amino acids long. V shed 6 bases, J shed 3 bases, and the junction held 6 bases outside the gene matches. CDR3 nucleotide sequence: TGTGCCAGCAGAAGACTAGCGGGAGTGGTCTACGAGCAGTACTTC. It specifies CASRRLAGVVYEQYF.

J is TRBJ2-1 and V is TRBV19, with a possible D match to TRBD1 (7 bases). With 3 bases removed from V and 4 bases from J, the gap between germline ends came to 10 bases. Germline V gene data show CDR1 as LNHDA and CDR2 as SQIVND (reference sequence). This CDR3 region has 14 residues. The CDR3 protein is CASSIQGGYNEQFF. The CDR3 DNA reads as TGTGCCAGTAGTATCCAGGGGGGTTACAATGAGCAGTTCTTC. The whole variable domain, remainder taken from reference TRBV19 and TRBJ2-1, is DGGITQSPKYLFRKEGQNVTLSCEQNLNHDAMYWYRQDPGQGLRLIYYSQIVNDFQKGDIAEGYSVSREKKESFPLTVTSAQKNPTAFYLCASSIQGGYNEQFFGPGTRLTVL.

The chain has TRBV5-1 and TRBJ2-1, with 8 nucleotides matching TRBD2. The junction had 9 bases not matched to a gene; V was cut back by 0 bases and J by 7 bases. There are 16 residues in the CDR3. The germline V gene has CDR1 SGHRS and CDR2 YFSETQ. This CDR3 is CASSLAVAGGINEQFF. The CDR3 nucleotides are TGCGCCAGCAGCTTGGCCGTCGCGGGAGGAATTAATGAGCAGTTCTTC.

V usage is TRBV6-5 and J usage is TRBJ2-1; 7 positions agree with TRBD2. With 2 bases clipped from V and 12 bases from J, the junction kept 13 bases outside the gene matches. This CDR3 is built from 15 residues. Germline loops: CDR1 MNHEY, CDR2 SVGAGI. CDR3 residues: CASSYRAGRGVAQFF. CDR3 bases: TGTGCCAGCAGTTACCGGGCGGGACGGGGGGTTGCGCAGTTCTTC.

The chain recombines TRBV18 with TRBJ2-7; TRBD1 is a possible D gene (6 bases). V dropped 3 bases and J dropped 2 bases, with 17 bases sitting between them. Germline V gene data show CDR1 as KGHSH and CDR2 as LQKENI. The CDR3 has 16 amino acids. CDR3 residues: CASSPAGQGQAYEQYF. The CDR3, as DNA: TGTGCCAGCTCACCGGCCGGTCAGGGGCAGGCCTACGAGCAGTACTTC. Combining the CDR3 with reference TRBV18 and TRBJ2-7 gives the whole variable domain NAGVMQNPRHLVRRRGQEARLRCSPMKGHSHVYWYRQLPEEGLKFMVYLQKENIIDESGMPKERFSAEFPKEGPSILRIQQVVRGDSAAYFCASSPAGQGQAYEQYFGPGTRLTVT.

The genes are TRBV5-5 and TRBJ1-3, with D hard to call. The CDR3 length is 15 residues. Germline V gives CDR1 SGHKS, CDR2 YYEKEE (reference sequence). V dropped 4 bases and J dropped 0 bases, with 11 bases sitting between them. The CDR3 sequence: CASSRYDSSGNTIYF. The CDR3 bases are TGTGCCAGCAGCCGTTATGATAGCTCTGGAAACACCATATATTTT.

The chain employs TRBV28 and TRBJ1-5; D might be TRBD1 (5 bases). V dropped 2 bases and J dropped 5 bases, with 10 bases sitting between them. The V gene's germline CDR1 is MDHEN and CDR2 SYDVKM. CDR3 length equals 14 residues. For the CDR3, the DNA is TGTGCCAGCAGTTTAGTAGGGGCCTATCAGCCCCAGCATTTT. Residues: CASSLVGAYQPQHF.

V usage is TRBV7-9 and J usage is TRBJ2-5; D gene uncertain. V lost 2 bases to trimming and J lost 2 bases, with 6 bases between them. Germline loops: CDR1 SEHNR, CDR2 FQNEAQ (reference sequence). CDR3 length: 13 amino acids. The chain's CDR3 is CASSLSPQETQYF. The CDR3 nucleotides are TGTGCCAGCAGCTTATCTCCTCAAGAGACCCAGTACTTC.

V usage is TRBV11-2 and J usage is TRBJ2-7, with 7 bases identical to TRBD1. Germline lookup yields CDR1 SGHAT and CDR2 FQNNGV. V lost 3 bases to trimming and J lost 2 bases; unmatched junction nucleotides: 7. The CDR3 extends over 15 amino acids. CDR3 sequence (DNA): TGTGCCAGCAGCTTCCAGGGGGTGGACCCCTACGAGCAGTACTTC. It specifies CASSFQGVDPYEQYF.

V usage is TRBV4-1 and J usage is TRBJ1-5; D possibly corresponds to TRBD1 (5 bases). The CDR3 length is 17 residues. V lost 2 bases to trimming and J lost 2 bases, with 16 bases between them. CDR1 and CDR2 from the germline V gene are MGHRA and YSYEKL. CDR3 sequence (DNA): TGCGCCAGCAGCCAACAGGGAGGATTCTATGGCAATCAGCCCCAGCATTTT. Translated: CASSQQGGFYGNQPQHF.

This sequence joins TRBV29-1 and TRBJ2-7; 8 bases match TRBD2. Germline V lookup: CDR1 SQVTM, CDR2 ANQGSEA. The junction had 9 bases not matched to a gene; V was cut back by 2 bases and J by 0 bases. The CDR3 runs to 16 residues. For the CDR3, the DNA is TGCAGCGTTGAACTCAGCGGGAGCTTCTCCTCCTACGAGCAGTACTTC. Translated: CSVELSGSFSSYEQYF.

The sample holds many counts of this clone. The rearrangement uses TRBV2 and TRBJ2-1, with 11 nucleotides matching TRBD2. Germline V gene sequence: CDR1 SNHLY, CDR2 FYNNEI. The ends lost 4 bases at V and 9 bases at J; junction bases unmatched: 11. This CDR3 has 16 amino acids. The CDR3 spells CASSVTGVAGGGEQFF. CDR3 sequence (DNA): TGTGCCAGCAGTGTAACCGGGGTAGCGGGAGGGGGTGAGCAGTTCTTC.

The table lists this clone with a count of one. The V and J genes are TRBV12-5 and TRBJ2-5; D is perhaps TRBD1 or TRBD2 (5 bases each). The germline V gene encodes CDR1 LGHNT and CDR2 FRNRAP. Between the trimmed V and J ends, which lost 0 bases and 7 bases, there was a span of 12 bases. The CDR3 sequence is 14 residues long. The CDR3 reads CASGLVRGLGTQYF. The CDR3 DNA reads TGTGCTAGTGGTTTGGTACGGGGCTTGGGGACCCAGTACTTC.

This clone was counted a single time. The rearrangement joins TRBV5-5 to TRBJ1-4; perhaps TRBD1 as D (5 bases). Trimming stripped 0 bases from V and 12 bases from J, with 9 bases between. The CDR3 has 12 amino acids. The germline V gene encodes CDR1 SGHKS and CDR2 YYEKEE (reference sequence). This chain's CDR3 is CASSLATGELFF. Here the CDR3 DNA reads TGTGCCAGCAGCTTGGCTACGGGGGAACTGTTTTTT.

The J gene is TRBJ2-2, the V gene TRBV18, with 9 positions matching TRBD1. CDR1 is KGHSH, CDR2 LQKENI, per germline. This CDR3 region has 18 residues. V trimming: 3 bases; J trimming: 1 base; junction bases outside the gene matches: 9. The CDR3 reads CASSPRRGQGWNTGELFF. Written as DNA, the CDR3 is TGTGCCAGCTCACCTAGACGGGGACAGGGATGGAACACCGGGGAGCTGTTTTTT.